Given below is one TCR beta chain in context. Its matching antigen is unknown. Unique molecular identifiers were built into the TCRbeta library. Each CDR3 protein is one row after TCRdb ran MiXCR on the PCR reads. The sample includes a few hundred thousand distinct CDR3 sequences, roughly 30% of them seen just once. The entry originates in a study of T-cell reconstitution after alpha-beta-depleted transplantation in children. Study-level points and caveats: About two months after transplant, alpha-beta T cells reportedly came from several hundred expanded graft clones. Among T cells one year after transplant, newly produced cells accounted for most counts and diversity. At day 60, the high TCRbeta diversity found in some patients originated from recipient T cells and thymic progenitors that had survived.

The CDR3 is 16 amino acids. In germline, CDR1 is SEHNR, CDR2 FQNEAQ (reference sequence). V lost 5 bases and J 2 bases, leaving 17 bases between the germline ends. The specimen comprised PBMCs, sampled before TCRalphabeta/CD19-depleted stem cell transplant. The TCR sequence derives from a boy younger than two with Wiskott-Aldrich syndrome, due to receive a stem cell transplant. The chain couples TRBV7-9 to TRBJ2-3, with D perhaps TRBD2 (5 bases). The CDR3 spells CASSRPGLHYTDTQYF. For the CDR3, the DNA is TGTGCCAGCAGCCGGCCGGGGTTACACTACACAGATACGCAGTATTTT. The whole variable domain, remainder taken from reference TRBV7-9 and TRBJ2-3, is DTGVSQNPRHKITKRGQNVTFRCDPISEHNRLYWYRQTLGQGPEFLTYFQNEAQLEKSRLLSDRFSAERPKGSFSTLEIQRTEQGDSAMYLCASSRPGLHYTDTQYFGPGTRLTVL.